This T cell receptor (beta chain) was sequenced for a study of neoadjuvant anti-PD-1 for oral cavity cancer (dated by TCRdb to the early 2020s). With respect to the entire study: Before undergoing curative-intent surgical resection, most patients got three to four biweekly nivolumab doses at 3 mg/kg. For patients who did not progress, a fourth nivolumab dose was given around day 43, followed by definitive surgical resection on days 50-56. Under RECIST 1.1, patients with complete response, partial response or stable disease were classed as responders, and patients with progression were classed as non-responders. A 33% response rate was observed in the parent correlative cohort, in which over nine patients were included. Summary of the overall study and its limitations: After neoadjuvant nivolumab, T cell clonality (Gini index) in PBMCs was significantly higher in non-responders than in responders. Only a few patients per response group were included in the TCR analyses, and the authors called for validation in larger cohorts. A higher pretreatment blood Treg/Th17 ratio correlated with both higher pretreatment blood TCRbeta clonality and lower post-treatment tumor TCRbeta clonality.

Sample time point, as interpreted from the label and publication: before neoadjuvant nivolumab. The patients had newly diagnosed stage II-IVA oral cavity squamous cell carcinoma and had not received any prior systemic or radiation treatment. The cohort was made up of patients with locally advanced, HPV-negative oral cavity squamous cell carcinoma. Peripheral blood mononuclear cells were analyzed directly, without maintenance or expansion in culture. Samples came from a longitudinal correlative study of a single-arm phase II trial of neoadjuvant nivolumab in oral cavity squamous cell carcinoma. Subject-matched pre- and post-treatment PBMCs and tumors from three responders and three non-responders were subjected to genomic DNA-based TCRbeta sequencing. Peripheral blood mononuclear cells were drawn once before nivolumab treatment and a second time after treatment, when surgery took place. Genomic DNA was isolated from PBMCs using the Maxwell RSC DNA from Cells kit.

Comments on this clone: Its binding antigen is unknown. Base qualities are missing; no much larger clone stands one base away.

Here V drops 2 bases and J drops 2 bases, and the junction holds 16 bases not matched to any gene. CDR1 is given as SGHRS and CDR2 as YFSETQ, both from the germline V gene. Taken from cysteine to phenylalanine, the CDR3 has 19 residues. Just CDR3 DNA is preserved here, 57 bases in frame from base 1. For deep sequencing, each PBMC sample was run in six replicates, with libraries mostly built from approximately 520 ng of input genomic DNA. Following the manufacturer's instructions, the team built TCRbeta libraries using the immunoSEQ hsTCRbeta kit. The completed libraries were mixed into a single pool at 3 nM, then sequenced with an Illumina NovaSeq 6000 S4 flow cell. Concerning the study's data processing: Raw data preprocessing and quality control were performed with the immunoSEQ Analyzer. The analysis was limited to productive rearrangements, and each clonotype was defined by a unique CDR3 amino acid sequence. Using the R package tcR, the researchers computed the Gini-Simpson index as their estimate of repertoire clonality. Student's t test was used to compare Gini indices, while Pearson correlation assessed associations with tumor size change. As stored in TCRdb, this immuneACCESS dataset retains in-frame rearrangements with V and J assigned. A fraction of the clones does not appear; measured against another copy, unresolved V genes explain less than half of the discrepancy, and the remainder lacks a known reason. V and J calls and clone size are given by that table; D and trimming were obtained from the DNA. This sample comprises roughly 6,600 clones, approximately 79% of them detected only once. The ten largest clonotypes hold around 2.9% of the sample.

Specimen: PBMCs, collected before nivolumab (anti-PD-1) treatment. Recombination linked TRBV5-1 to TRBJ2-3, with 8 central nucleotides matching TRBD2. This TCR came from a person between 35 and 79 years old with oral cavity squamous cell carcinoma. Read as DNA, the sequence is TGCGCCAGCAGCTTTCGGGGGAGGCAGCGGGGGCCCTACACAGATACGCAGTATTTT. The encoded protein is CASSFRGRQRGPYTDTQYF.